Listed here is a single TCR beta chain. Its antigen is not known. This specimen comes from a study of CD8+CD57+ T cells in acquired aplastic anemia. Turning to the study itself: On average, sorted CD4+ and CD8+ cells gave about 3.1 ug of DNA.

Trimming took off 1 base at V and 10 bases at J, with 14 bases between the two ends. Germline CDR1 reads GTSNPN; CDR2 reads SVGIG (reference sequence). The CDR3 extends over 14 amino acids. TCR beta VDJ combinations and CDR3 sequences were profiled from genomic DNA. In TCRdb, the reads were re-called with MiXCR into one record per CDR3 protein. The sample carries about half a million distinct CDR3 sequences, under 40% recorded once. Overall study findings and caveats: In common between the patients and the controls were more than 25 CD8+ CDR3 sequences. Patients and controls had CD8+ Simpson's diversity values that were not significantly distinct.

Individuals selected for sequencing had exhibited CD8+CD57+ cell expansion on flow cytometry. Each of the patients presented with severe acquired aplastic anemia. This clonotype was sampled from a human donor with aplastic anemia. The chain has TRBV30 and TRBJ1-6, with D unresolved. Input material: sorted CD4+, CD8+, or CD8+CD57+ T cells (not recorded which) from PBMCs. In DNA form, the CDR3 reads TGTGCCTGGAGTGCGGAGTTTGTACCGTCACCCCTCCACTTT. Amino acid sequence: CAWSAEFVPSPLHF.